This paragraph reports one T cell receptor (beta chain). As yet, its antigen is unknown. Germline V gene lookup returns CDR1 MNHNY and CDR2 SVGAGI (reference sequence). The CDR3 length is 16 residues. V was trimmed by 0 bases and J by 4 bases, leaving 12 bases between them. This entry belongs to a study of PD-L1 blockade in urothelial cancer. Looking at the study overall: Bladder-origin urothelial cancer in males described most of the 29 patients.

TCRdb's copy holds only in-frame clones and misses some; the assay was immunoSEQ multiplex PCR. The profile shows under 45,000 clones, 82% of them singletons. General study points: Improved survival was predicted by pretreatment blood TCR clonality below the median.

This chain joins TRBV6-6 and TRBJ2-2; TRBD1 might be the D (5 bases). The sequenced sample was PBMCs, obtained around atezolizumab (anti-PD-L1) treatment. The clonotype comes from a man aged 55 to 70 with urothelial cancer. This CDR3 is CASSYSGRVTTGELFF. The CDR3 DNA reads TGTGCCAGCAGTTACTCTGGCAGGGTTACCACCGGGGAGCTGTTTTTT.